This T cell receptor (beta chain) emerged from a study of radiation and T cells in renal cell carcinoma. Whole-study findings and limits: Without pretreatment biopsies, baseline tumor clonotype presence was undetermined.

Notes on this clone: The target antigen is unknown.

TCRdb's table, derived via immunoSEQ multiplex PCR, lists solely in-frame clones and lacks some. The table lists around 10,000 clones, almost 65% of them singletons. Treatment given: 15 Gy SBRT to primary tumor, nephrectomy 4 weeks later. Clear cell pathology was present in this patient's renal cell carcinoma. This specimen was tumor tissue, taken from a patient whose treatment included radiotherapy and nephrectomy. The receptor was derived from a woman aged 45-65 years with renal cell carcinoma.

The DNA of the CDR3 is TGTGCCAGCAGCTTGGAAGCATCCTACGAGCAGTACTTC. This codes for CASSLEASYEQYF. The rearrangement joins TRBV5-5 to TRBJ2-7; D is uncertain. V dropped 0 bases and J dropped 1 base, with 5 bases sitting between them. The CDR3 is 13 residues long. The germline CDR1 and CDR2 sequences are SGHKS and YYEKEE (reference sequence).